These 28 T cell receptor beta chains originate from one sample sequenced in a study of blood T cell repertoires in COVID-19. Sequenced by immunoSEQ multiplex PCR; TCRdb stores in-frame clones only, minus some. This table holds roughly 210,000 clones, roughly 84% found once. What was sequenced was peripheral blood. The receptors were sampled from a woman aged 80 or over with COVID-19, enrolled during active disease.

The rearrangement links TRBV12-3 or TRBV12-4 to TRBJ2-7; no clear D. The CDR3 contains 11 residues. The ends were cut back, 3 bases at V and 5 bases at J, with 5 bases in the middle. The CDR3: CASSFGNEQYV. CDR3 nucleotide sequence: TGTGCCAGCAGTTTTGGCAACGAGCAGTACGTC.

The chain couples TRBV28 to TRBJ1-6; 9 bases agree with TRBD1. The CDR3 runs to 14 residues. The V gene end was trimmed by 3 bases and the J gene end by 10 bases; junction bases not matched to a gene: 4. The germline gives CDR1 MDHEN, CDR2 SYDVKM. The CDR3, as DNA: TGTGCCAGCAGTTTGACAGGGGGTAGCTCACCCCTCCACTTT. Residues: CASSLTGGSSPLHF.

This sequence joins TRBV15 and TRBJ2-3; maybe TRBD2 (5 bases). V was clipped by 2 bases and J by 0 bases, with 12 bases between them. Germline V gene lookup returns CDR1 LNHNV and CDR2 YYDKDF (reference sequence). The CDR3 is 16 amino acids. The CDR3 DNA reads TGTGCCACCAGCAGATCCCGGGATAGCAGCACAGATACGCAGTATTTT. This codes for CATSRSRDSSTDTQYF.

This chain joins TRBV6-5 and TRBJ1-1; possible D gene TRBD1, 5 bases. V was cut by 8 bases and J by 5 bases, with 15 bases left in between. The CDR3 is made up of 13 amino acids. Germline assignment: CDR1 MNHEY and CDR2 SVGAGI. The CDR3 DNA is TGTGCCAGCCTGACAGTCACAAGAACTGAAGCTTTCTTT. This translates into CASLTVTRTEAFF.

CDR3 nucleotides: TGCGCCAGCAGCTTGGCGGGGACAGGGCCTCGAGATACGCAGTATTTT. It codes for CASSLAGTGPRDTQYF. V usage is TRBV5-1 and J usage is TRBJ2-3, with 9 bases fitting TRBD1. The junction had 7 bases not matched to a gene; V was cut back by 0 bases and J by 5 bases. Germline CDR1 and CDR2: SGHRS and YFSETQ. This CDR3 is built from 16 residues.

This chain links TRBV7-2 with TRBJ2-7; TRBD2 matches at 9 bases. The CDR3 sequence is 16 residues long. J was trimmed by 2 bases and V by 4 bases; bases with no gene match: 9. Germline V gene lookup returns CDR1 SGHTA and CDR2 FQGNSA. Here the CDR3 reads CASSSTGRGGTYEQYF. The CDR3 DNA is TGTGCCAGCAGCTCGACCGGGCGGGGGGGCACCTACGAGCAGTACTTC.

This clone occurred a few times. The rearrangement joins TRBV28 to TRBJ2-7; 7 bases match TRBD1. Germline lookup yields CDR1 MDHEN and CDR2 SYDVKM. The CDR3 length is 15 residues. Trimming cost V 5 bases and J 9 bases; bases outside gene matches: 16. CDR3 amino acids: CASSPRTGLLGGQYV. The DNA for the CDR3 is TGTGCCAGCAGTCCCCGGACAGGCCTCCTTGGGGGGCAGTACGTC.

The rearrangement uses TRBV10-1 and TRBJ2-3, with D possibly being TRBD2 (7 bases). The V gene's germline CDR1 is WNHNN and CDR2 SYGVQD (reference sequence). The CDR3 contains 17 residues. The V gene lost 0 bases and the J gene lost 4 bases, with 17 bases spanning the gap. CDR3 in amino acids: CASSESQAGRGADTQYF. The CDR3 DNA reads as TGCGCCAGCAGTGAGTCGCAGGCAGGGAGGGGGGCAGATACGCAGTATTTT.

This sequence joins TRBV6-6 and TRBJ1-6; 11 bases map to TRBD1. The CDR3 extends over 17 amino acids. The germline gives CDR1 MNHNY, CDR2 SVGAGI (reference sequence). V shed 5 bases and J 1 base; nucleotides not matched to a gene: 4. DNA of the CDR3: TGTGCCAGCAGTCGCGGGACAGGGGGATCCTATAATTCACCCCTCCACTTT. Translating it yields CASSRGTGGSYNSPLHF.

The CDR3 DNA reads as TGTGCCAGCTCCTTAGGTAGCGGGCAAGAGACCCAGTACTTC. This translates into CASSLGSGQETQYF. The J gene is TRBJ2-5, the V gene TRBV2; 7 nucleotides line up with TRBD2. Unmatched junction bases numbered 8, after V lost 8 bases and J lost 2 bases. Germline CDR1 and CDR2: SNHLY and FYNNEI. This CDR3 comprises 14 residues.

This clone was counted once. The chain is built from TRBV7-2 and TRBJ1-5; D might be TRBD1 (5 bases). The CDR3 length is 15 residues. V was pared by 5 bases and J by 4 bases, with 15 bases between. Germline lookup yields CDR1 SGHTA and CDR2 FQGNSA. The CDR3 here is CASSLKPGGNQPQHF. The CDR3, as DNA: TGTGCCAGCAGCCTGAAACCCGGGGGTAATCAGCCCCAGCATTTT.

This clone was seen a few times. This sequence joins TRBV28 and TRBJ1-4; possible D gene TRBD1, 6 bases. CDR3 length equals 13 residues. Trimming left V 5 bases short and J 11 bases short, with 15 bases between. Per germline, CDR1 MDHEN and CDR2 SYDVKM. This chain's CDR3 is CASSEGEGLKLFF. DNA for the CDR3: TGTGCCAGCAGTGAGGGGGAAGGGTTGAAACTGTTTTTT.

V gene TRBV4-2 combines with J gene TRBJ1-5, with a tentative D call TRBD1 (5 bases). Germline CDR1 and CDR2: LGHNA and YNFKEQ. The CDR3 extends over 15 amino acids. Trimming took off 0 bases at V and 0 bases at J, with 6 bases between the two ends. The CDR3 is CASSQDRASNQPQHF. The CDR3 nucleotides are TGTGCCAGCAGCCAAGACAGGGCTAGCAATCAGCCCCAGCATTTT.

The chain uses TRBV23-1 and TRBJ2-3; D is perhaps TRBD1 (5 bases). TRBV23-1 is recorded as an ORF, its role being uncertain. V was cut by 0 bases and J by 1 base, with 11 bases left in between. CDR3 size: 16 residues. The CDR3 loop reads CASSQSTEGGTDTQYF. The CDR3 DNA sequence: TGCGCCAGCAGTCAATCCACGGAAGGGGGCACAGATACGCAGTATTTT.

This CDR3 reads CASSLYQRGEGTQYF. The CDR3 region has the DNA TGTGCCAGCAGCCTATATCAGCGGGGGGAGGGGACCCAGTACTTC. This chain joins TRBV7-2 and TRBJ2-5; 9 nucleotides agree with TRBD2. Germline assignment: CDR1 SGHTA and CDR2 FQGNSA. The CDR3 has 15 residues. V dropped 5 bases and J dropped 7; count of bases not matched to a gene: 11.

This chain links TRBV25-1 with TRBJ2-7; D ambiguous. V was shortened by 7 bases and J by 6 bases, with 16 bases between the two germline ends. The V gene's germline CDR1 is MGHDK and CDR2 SYGVNS. The CDR3 loop spans 13 amino acids. In DNA, the CDR3 is TGTGCCAGCACGACTGAGGTGGGTTTCGAGCAGTACTTC. It translates to CASTTEVGFEQYF.

The rearrangement links TRBV28 to TRBJ1-4; 11 bases match TRBD1. Germline V gene sequence: CDR1 MDHEN, CDR2 SYDVKM. Unmatched junction bases numbered 8, after V lost 6 bases and J lost 8 bases. This CDR3 region has 15 residues. CDR3 nucleotides: TGTGCCAGCAGCCGCCCGGGACAGGGGGTAGAAAAACTGTTTTTT. As protein: CASSRPGQGVEKLFF.

The chain recombines TRBV19 with TRBJ2-2; TRBD1 is a possible D gene (6 bases). The CDR3 covers 13 residues. Germline V gives CDR1 LNHDA, CDR2 SQIVND (reference sequence). V was trimmed by 6 bases and J by 2 bases, leaving 7 bases between them. The CDR3 bases are TGTGCCAGTAGGGACAGAAACACCGGGGAGCTGTTTTTT. Amino acids: CASRDRNTGELFF.

This sequence joins TRBV5-4 and TRBJ2-5; a possible D gene is TRBD2 (6 bases). There are 13 residues in the CDR3. Germline V gene sequence: CDR1 SGHNT, CDR2 YYREEE (reference sequence). Trimming pared 4 bases from V and 9 bases from J, leaving 16 bases between. CDR3 in amino acids: CASSRWETRSQYF. The CDR3 DNA follows: TGTGCCAGCAGCCGGTGGGAGACTAGGTCCCAGTACTTC.

A few counts support this clone. The chain carries TRBV19 and TRBJ1-1; no clear D gene. The CDR3 runs to 13 residues. Germline lookup yields CDR1 LNHDA and CDR2 SQIVND (reference sequence). V lost 4 bases to trimming and J lost 1 base, with 7 bases between them. The CDR3 sequence is CASSNTANTEAFF. For the CDR3, the DNA is TGTGCCAGTAGTAACACAGCGAACACTGAAGCTTTCTTT.

The V and J genes are TRBV7-2 and TRBJ2-7; possible D gene TRBD1, 7 bases. V lost 6 bases and J lost 6, with 18 bases in between. The CDR3 is 14 amino acids. Germline assignment: CDR1 SGHTA and CDR2 FQGNSA. CDR3: CASRKGHQGGEQYF. As DNA, the CDR3 is TGTGCCAGCAGAAAGGGACACCAGGGGGGCGAGCAGTACTTC. The whole variable domain, remainder taken from reference TRBV7-2 and TRBJ2-7, is GAGVSQSPSNKVTEKGKDVELRCDPISGHTALYWYRQSLGQGLEFLIYFQGNSAPDKSGLPSDRFSAERTGGSVSTLTIQRTQQEDSAVYLCASRKGHQGGEQYFGPGTRLTVT.

In its sample, this clone was seen once. The V gene is TRBV19, the J gene TRBJ1-2, with a tentative D call TRBD1 (6 bases). V was shortened by 9 bases and J by 5 bases, with 13 bases between the two germline ends. Germline loops: CDR1 LNHDA, CDR2 SQIVND (reference sequence). The CDR3 is 12 amino acids. This chain's CDR3 is CASRDTSYGYTF. Written as DNA, the CDR3 is TGTGCCAGCCGGGACACATCGTATGGCTACACCTTC.

CDR3 nucleotide sequence: TGTGCCAGCAGCCAAGGTGGCAACACAGATACGCAGTATTTT. Its protein product is CASSQGGNTDTQYF. The V gene is TRBV4-2, the J gene TRBJ2-3, with no clear D. V lost 1 base and J 2 bases, leaving 7 bases between the germline ends. Germline V lookup: CDR1 LGHNA, CDR2 YNFKEQ. The CDR3 covers 14 residues.

The chain combines TRBV27 with TRBJ2-3; the D gene is possibly TRBD1 (6 bases). The V end lost 6 bases, the J end lost 3 bases, and 16 bases lay between the germline ends. The CDR3 totals 15 residues. Germline V gene sequence: CDR1 MNHEY, CDR2 SMNVEV (reference sequence). The CDR3: CASSLQGIVTDTQYF. In DNA form, the CDR3 reads TGTGCCAGCAGCCTACAGGGTATAGTTACAGATACGCAGTATTTT.

This chain connects TRBV7-3 to TRBJ2-1; 7 nucleotides match TRBD1. This CDR3 contains 14 residues. From germline, CDR1 is SGHTA and CDR2 FQGTGA. After removal of 6 bases from V and 2 bases from J, the junction contained 4 bases not matched to a gene. The CDR3 loop reads CASSLQGPYNEQFF. CDR3 coding DNA: TGTGCCAGCAGTTTACAGGGGCCCTACAATGAGCAGTTCTTC.

The chain recombines TRBV7-8 with TRBJ1-5; 10 bases map to TRBD1. The CDR3 has 14 amino acids. The trim removed 5 bases at V and 6 bases at J, leaving 4 bases unmatched. Germline values: CDR1 SGHVS, CDR2 FQNEAQ. The CDR3 region is CASSTDRGGQPQHF. In nucleotides, the CDR3 is TGTGCCAGCAGCACGGACAGGGGGGGTCAGCCCCAGCATTTT.

J is TRBJ2-5 and V is TRBV7-2; tentative D call: TRBD2 (5 bases). V lost 4 bases to trimming and J lost 2 bases, with 14 bases between them. The CDR3 covers 15 residues. CDR1 is SGHTA and CDR2 is FQGNSA in the germline V gene. This CDR3 reads CASSSRRGLQETQYF. CDR3 sequence (DNA): TGTGCCAGCAGCTCCCGCAGAGGGCTACAAGAGACCCAGTACTTC. Looking up the rest from reference TRBV7-2 and TRBJ2-5 gives the full variable domain: GAGVSQSPSNKVTEKGKDVELRCDPISGHTALYWYRQSLGQGLEFLIYFQGNSAPDKSGLPSDRFSAERTGGSVSTLTIQRTQQEDSAVYLCASSSRRGLQETQYFGPGTRLLVL.

This chain joins TRBV13 and TRBJ1-5; TRBD1 agrees at 8 bases. Germline V lookup: CDR1 PRHDT, CDR2 FYEKMQ (reference sequence). This CDR3 comprises 17 residues. V shed 10 bases, J shed 4 bases, and the junction held 18 bases outside the gene matches. The CDR3 nucleotides read TGTGCCATCGTAATTTCCACAGGGGGGAGAGGTAATCAGCCCCAGCATTTT. Its translation: CAIVISTGGRGNQPQHF. The whole variable domain, filled in from reference TRBV13 and TRBJ1-5, reads AAGVIQSPRHLIKEKRETATLKCYPIPRHDTVYWYQQGPGQDPQFLISFYEKMQSDKGSIPDRFSAQQFSDYHSELNMSSLELGDSALYFCAIVISTGGRGNQPQHFGDGTRLSIL.